One sample yielded the 24 T cell receptor beta chains listed below, sequenced in a study of blood T cell repertoires in COVID-19. Sequencing was performed with immunoSEQ multiplex PCR; in TCRdb, only in-frame clones are kept and a portion is missing. This table has 50,000 or so clones, roughly 91% appearing once. The sequencing sample was made of peripheral blood. The receptors were sampled from a man aged 50 or older with active COVID-19.

V is TRBV11-3 and J is TRBJ2-3; 11 bases fit TRBD2. This CDR3 spans 16 amino acids. The germline V gene has CDR1 SGHNT and CDR2 YENEEA. After removal of 5 bases from V and 0 bases from J, the junction contained 4 bases not matched to a gene. This CDR3 reads CASSPIAGGSTDTQYF. The CDR3 DNA is TGTGCCAGCAGCCCAATAGCGGGGGGGAGCACAGATACGCAGTATTTT.

In its sample, this clone was seen once. This rearrangement joins TRBV19 to TRBJ2-1; D might be TRBD1 (5 bases). Germline lookup yields CDR1 LNHDA and CDR2 SQIVND (reference sequence). Trimming removed 0 bases from V and 9 bases from J, with 12 bases in between. This CDR3 is 14 amino acids long. CDR3 amino acids: CASSIDTGLREQFF. CDR3 in DNA: TGTGCCAGTAGTATAGATACAGGTCTCCGTGAGCAGTTCTTC.

This rearrangement joins TRBV5-4 to TRBJ1-2; a possible D gene is TRBD1 (6 bases). CDR1 is SGHNT, CDR2 YYREEE, per germline (reference sequence). V lost 4 bases and J 2 bases, leaving 12 bases between the germline ends. CDR3 size: 14 residues. The CDR3 DNA reads as TGTGCCAGCAGCACGGATGGACAGAACTATGGCTACACCTTC. Protein product: CASSTDGQNYGYTF.

This chain joins TRBV4-2 and TRBJ2-7, with 7 bases matching TRBD2. V lost 2 bases and J lost 5; bases outside the gene matches: 12. The CDR3 is made up of 16 amino acids. CDR1 LGHNA and CDR2 YNFKEQ come from the germline V gene. Here the CDR3 reads CASSQRSGGGVHEQYF. CDR3 in DNA: TGTGCCAGCAGCCAACGCTCTGGGGGGGGTGTCCACGAGCAGTACTTC.

This chain joins TRBV3-1 (or the pseudogene TRBV3-2) and TRBJ2-1, with D perhaps TRBD1 (6 bases). Germline CDR1 and CDR2: LGHDT and YNNKEL (reference sequence). The CDR3 consists of 11 residues. The V gene lost 8 bases and the J gene lost 5 bases, with 7 bases spanning the gap. DNA of the CDR3: TGTGCCAGCTACAGGGACAATGAGCAGTTCTTC. This sequence encodes CASYRDNEQFF.

The rearrangement uses TRBV7-2 and TRBJ2-7, with D possibly being TRBD2 (6 bases). CDR3 length equals 17 residues. Deletions cut 1 base from V and 3 bases from J, with 19 bases between. The germline CDR1 and CDR2 sequences are SGHTA and FQGNSA. The CDR3 sequence is CASSLGGGGAGYYEQYF. CDR3 coding DNA: TGTGCCAGCAGCTTAGGGGGAGGCGGGGCGGGATACTACGAGCAGTACTTC.

About this clone: Other DNA sequences in this specimen translate into the identical CDR3. This chain links TRBV10-3 with TRBJ1-2; D may be TRBD1 (6 bases). Deletions cut 5 bases from V and 2 bases from J, with 15 bases between. Germline CDR1 ENHRY, CDR2 SYGVKD. This CDR3 has 15 amino acids. The CDR3 spells CAISKGTDRNYGYTF. The CDR3 DNA sequence: TGTGCCATCAGTAAGGGGACGGACAGAAACTATGGCTACACCTTC.

V is TRBV29-1 and J is TRBJ2-7; a weak D match, TRBD1 (6 bases). The CDR3 extends over 13 amino acids. Germline loops: CDR1 SQVTM, CDR2 ANQGSEA. The V and J ends lost 6 bases and 6 bases respectively, with 18 bases between them. This CDR3 reads CSVGDNLILEQYF. The CDR3 DNA reads TGCAGCGTGGGGGACAATTTGATTCTCGAGCAGTACTTC.

V gene TRBV2 combines with J gene TRBJ1-2; 9 positions match TRBD1. From germline, CDR1 is SNHLY and CDR2 FYNNEI. Germline trimming cut 4 bases from V and 5 bases from J; bases unmatched to any gene: 5. This CDR3 is built from 14 residues. The CDR3 protein is CASSVGQGKYGYTF. The CDR3 nucleotides read TGTGCCAGCAGTGTGGGACAGGGAAAGTATGGCTACACCTTC.

The chain joins TRBV3-1 (or the pseudogene TRBV3-2) to TRBJ2-5; D is unresolved. V was pared by 0 bases and J by 5 bases, with 7 bases between. Germline CDR1 and CDR2: LGHDT and YNNKEL (reference sequence). The CDR3 runs 13 residues. CDR3 residues: CASSQDLVETQYF. The CDR3 nucleotides are TGTGCCAGCAGCCAAGATCTTGTGGAGACCCAGTACTTC.

The sample holds one count of this clone. The V and J genes are TRBV7-9 and TRBJ1-1; 9 positions match TRBD1. J gave up 1 base and V 7 bases, and 10 bases lay outside the gene matches. Germline-derived CDR1 and CDR2 are SEHNR and FQNEAQ (reference sequence). The CDR3 sequence is 16 residues long. In DNA, the CDR3 is TGTGCCAGCACCAGACAGGGGGGCGGGGCGAACACTGAAGCTTTCTTT. Protein product: CASTRQGGGANTEAFF.

The rearrangement links TRBV5-1 to TRBJ1-1; D uncertain. Germline CDR1 reads SGHRS; CDR2 reads YFSETQ. This CDR3 has 13 residues. V was clipped by 1 base and J by 4 bases, with 8 bases between them. Here the CDR3 reads CASSLPGATEAFF. CDR3 coding DNA: TGCGCCAGCAGCTTGCCCGGTGCCACTGAAGCTTTCTTT.

CDR3 amino acids: CASSSLPGSEAFF. DNA for the CDR3: TGTGCCAGCAGCTCCCTCCCAGGTTCTGAAGCTTTCTTT. The chain has TRBV3-1 (or the pseudogene TRBV3-2) and TRBJ1-1, with D uncertain. The CDR3 length is 13 residues. Per the germline V gene, CDR1 is LGHDT and CDR2 is YNNKEL (reference sequence). V lost 5 bases, J lost 6 bases, and 13 bases lay in between.

The rearrangement links TRBV19 to TRBJ1-2; weak D call: TRBD1 (5 bases). The CDR3 runs 13 residues. Per germline, CDR1 LNHDA and CDR2 SQIVND (reference sequence). Deletions cut 6 bases from V and 2 bases from J, with 10 bases between. CDR3 protein: CASSKDTNYGYTF. DNA for the CDR3: TGTGCCAGTAGCAAGGACACCAACTATGGCTACACCTTC.

J is TRBJ1-3 and V is TRBV30, with 7 bases fitting TRBD1. Per germline, CDR1 GTSNPN and CDR2 SVGIG (reference sequence). The CDR3 spans 14 residues. V shed 1 base, J shed 3 bases, and the junction held 3 bases outside the gene matches. The CDR3 DNA sequence: TGTGCCTGGAGTGAGGGGGCTCTTGGAAACACCATATATTTT. Translating it yields CAWSEGALGNTIYF.

The V call is TRBV6-2 or TRBV6-3, the J call TRBJ2-1; D may be TRBD2 (5 bases). This CDR3 spans 17 amino acids. V lost 0 bases and J 7 bases, leaving 19 bases between the germline ends. Germline values: CDR1 MNHEY, CDR2 SVGEGT. This chain's CDR3 is CASSYSTALTRDNEQFF. The CDR3 bases are TGTGCCAGCAGTTACTCGACGGCTCTCACGAGGGATAATGAGCAGTTCTTC.

The chain employs TRBV7-9 and TRBJ2-3, with 10 bases fitting TRBD1. The germline CDR1 and CDR2 sequences are SEHNR and FQNEAQ (reference sequence). Unmatched junction bases numbered 13, after V lost 5 bases and J lost 2 bases. The CDR3 covers 18 residues. The CDR3 reads CASSRAQTGGYFTDTQYF. CDR3 coding DNA: TGTGCCAGCAGCCGAGCCCAGACAGGGGGCTATTTCACAGATACGCAGTATTTT.

The chain is built from TRBV7-9 and TRBJ1-1, with TRBD1 matching over 8 bases. With V trimmed by 1 base and J by 3 bases, 10 bases remained unmatched. Germline V lookup: CDR1 SEHNR, CDR2 FQNEAQ (reference sequence). There are 17 residues in the CDR3. This CDR3 reads CASSLVWQGAIDTEAFF. The DNA of the CDR3 is TGTGCCAGCAGCTTAGTCTGGCAGGGGGCAATTGACACTGAAGCTTTCTTT.

CDR3 region: CASSLVGGQEGPTNEKLFF. DNA for the CDR3: TGTGCCAGCAGCTTAGTGGGAGGACAGGAGGGGCCAACTAATGAAAAACTGTTTTTT. The V and J genes are TRBV7-8 and TRBJ1-4, with TRBD1 matching 7 bases. Trimming at V came to 1 base and at J to 0 bases, leaving 11 bases not matched to a gene. Germline values: CDR1 SGHVS, CDR2 FQNEAQ. The CDR3 spans 19 residues. The full variable domain, completed using reference TRBV7-8 and TRBJ1-4, is GAGVSQSPRYKVAKRGQDVALRCDPISGHVSLFWYQQALGQGPEFLTYFQNEAQLDKSGLPSDRFFAERPEGSVSTLKIQRTQQEDSAVYLCASSLVGGQEGPTNEKLFFGSGTQLSVL.

The chain uses TRBV5-1 and TRBJ2-7; possibly TRBD2 for D (5 bases). The germline gives CDR1 SGHRS, CDR2 YFSETQ. The CDR3 has 16 residues. V lost 0 bases and J lost 2, with 15 bases in between. The CDR3 is CASSLGPGSGAYEQYF. The CDR3 DNA reads as TGCGCCAGCAGCTTGGGACCCGGGTCCGGGGCCTACGAGCAGTACTTC.

The chain links TRBV2 to TRBJ2-5; 9 bases agree with TRBD2. The CDR3 is 16 amino acids. Germline CDR1 is SNHLY and CDR2 is FYNNEI. V shed 1 base, J shed 9 bases, and the junction held 12 bases outside the gene matches. CDR3 nucleotides: TGTGCCAGCAGTGAAGTGGGGACTAGCTTACCTGGGCCCCAGTACTTC. Translation: CASSEVGTSLPGPQYF.

The chain recombines TRBV6-2 or TRBV6-3 with TRBJ1-2; D is unclear. V was pared by 2 bases and J by 8 bases, with 6 bases between. The V gene's germline CDR1 is MNHEY and CDR2 SVGEGT. This CDR3 is 11 amino acids long. The CDR3 here is CASSYRSGYTF. The CDR3 DNA sequence: TGTGCCAGCAGTTACCGGAGCGGCTACACCTTC.

This chain connects TRBV19 to TRBJ2-2, with TRBD1 matching 10 bases. The germline V gene encodes CDR1 LNHDA and CDR2 SQIVND (reference sequence). V was pared by 7 bases and J by 2 bases, with 7 bases of the junction left unmatched. There are 16 residues in the CDR3. The CDR3 sequence is CASTLRDRGNTGELFF. The CDR3 coding sequence is TGTGCCAGTACTCTGCGGGACAGGGGTAACACCGGGGAGCTGTTTTTT.

The CDR3 loop is CASRIDRDHGYTF. The CDR3 nucleotides read TGCGCCAGCAGAATAGACAGGGACCATGGCTACACCTTC. V and J are TRBV5-1 and TRBJ1-2, with 7 positions matching TRBD1. The CDR3 totals 13 residues. V was pared by 5 bases and J by 6 bases, with 7 bases of the junction left unmatched. The germline CDR1 and CDR2 sequences are SGHRS and YFSETQ.